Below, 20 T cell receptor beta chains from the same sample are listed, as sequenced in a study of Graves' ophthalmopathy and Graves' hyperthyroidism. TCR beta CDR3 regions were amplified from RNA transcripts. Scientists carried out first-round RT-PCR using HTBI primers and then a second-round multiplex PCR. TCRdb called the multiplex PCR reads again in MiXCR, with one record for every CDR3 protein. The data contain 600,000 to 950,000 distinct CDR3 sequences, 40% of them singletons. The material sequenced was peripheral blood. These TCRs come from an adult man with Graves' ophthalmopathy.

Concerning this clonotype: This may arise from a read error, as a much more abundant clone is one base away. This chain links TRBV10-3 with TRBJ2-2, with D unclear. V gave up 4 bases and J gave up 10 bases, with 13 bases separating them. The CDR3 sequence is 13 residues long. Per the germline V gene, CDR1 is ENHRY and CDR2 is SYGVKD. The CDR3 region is CAISARPKEELFF. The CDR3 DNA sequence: TGTGCCATCAGTGCGCGGCCAAAGGAGGAGCTGTTTTTT.

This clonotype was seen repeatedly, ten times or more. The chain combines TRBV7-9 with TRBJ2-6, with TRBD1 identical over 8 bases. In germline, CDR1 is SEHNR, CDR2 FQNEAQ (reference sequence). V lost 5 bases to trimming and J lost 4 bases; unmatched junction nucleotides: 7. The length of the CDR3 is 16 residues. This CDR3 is CASSPLDRAGANVLTF. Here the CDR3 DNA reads TGTGCCAGCAGCCCGTTGGACAGGGCCGGGGCCAACGTCCTGACTTTC.

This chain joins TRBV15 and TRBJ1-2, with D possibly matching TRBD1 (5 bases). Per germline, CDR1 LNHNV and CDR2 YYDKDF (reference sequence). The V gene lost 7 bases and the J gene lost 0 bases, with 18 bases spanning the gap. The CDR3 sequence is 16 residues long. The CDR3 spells CATKDGGDRANYGYTF. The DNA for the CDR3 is TGTGCCACCAAGGATGGCGGCGACAGAGCTAACTATGGCTACACCTTC.

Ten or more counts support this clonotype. CDR3 in DNA: TGTGCCAGCAGCTTAGGGACCCTGCCCTACGAGCAGTACTTC. It encodes CASSLGTLPYEQYF. The genes are TRBV7-2 and TRBJ2-7, with D hard to call. The CDR3 sequence is 14 residues long. With 1 base removed from V and 2 bases from J, the gap between germline ends came to 9 bases. Germline CDR1 and CDR2: SGHTA and FQGNSA.

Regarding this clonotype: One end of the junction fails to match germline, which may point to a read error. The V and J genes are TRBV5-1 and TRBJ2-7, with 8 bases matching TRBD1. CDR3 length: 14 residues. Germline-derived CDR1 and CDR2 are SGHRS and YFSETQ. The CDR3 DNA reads TGTGCCAGCAGTTTGGACAGGGATCTCTACGAGCAGTACTTC. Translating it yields CASSLDRDLYEQYF. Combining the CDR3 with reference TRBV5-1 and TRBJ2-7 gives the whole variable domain KAGVTQTPRYLIKTRGQQVTLSCSPISGHRSVSWYQQTPGQGLQFLFEYFSETQRNKGNFPGRFSGRQFSNSRSEMNVSTLELGDSALYLCASSLDRDLYEQYFGPGTRLTVT.

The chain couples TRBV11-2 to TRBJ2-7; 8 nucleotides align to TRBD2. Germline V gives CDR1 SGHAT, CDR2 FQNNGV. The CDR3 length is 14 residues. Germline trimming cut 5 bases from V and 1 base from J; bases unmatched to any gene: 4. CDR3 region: CASSPGRGSYEQYF. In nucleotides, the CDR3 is TGTGCCAGCAGCCCCGGGAGGGGATCCTACGAGCAGTACTTC.

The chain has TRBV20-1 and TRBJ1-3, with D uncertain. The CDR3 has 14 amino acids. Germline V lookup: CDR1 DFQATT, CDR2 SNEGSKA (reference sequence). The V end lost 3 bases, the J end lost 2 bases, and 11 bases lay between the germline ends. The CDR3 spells CSASRQAAGNTIYF. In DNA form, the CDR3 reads TGCAGTGCTAGTCGTCAGGCAGCTGGAAACACCATATATTTT.

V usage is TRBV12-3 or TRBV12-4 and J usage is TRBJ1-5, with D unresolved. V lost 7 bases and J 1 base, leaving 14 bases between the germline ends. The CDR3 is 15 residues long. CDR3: CASNLGLSSNQPQHF. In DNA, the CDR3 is TGTGCCAGCAATTTGGGCCTGTCGAGCAATCAGCCCCAGCATTTT.

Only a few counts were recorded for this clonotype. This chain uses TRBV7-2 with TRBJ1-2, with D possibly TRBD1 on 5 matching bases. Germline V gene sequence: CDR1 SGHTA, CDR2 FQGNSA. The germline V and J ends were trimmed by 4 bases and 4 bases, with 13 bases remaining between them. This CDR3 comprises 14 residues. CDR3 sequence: CASSSNSRVYGYTF. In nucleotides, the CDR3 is TGTGCCAGCAGCTCCAACAGCAGGGTCTATGGCTACACCTTC. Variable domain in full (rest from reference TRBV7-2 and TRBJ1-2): GAGVSQSPSNKVTEKGKDVELRCDPISGHTALYWYRQSLGQGLEFLIYFQGNSAPDKSGLPSDRFSAERTGGSVSTLTIQRTQQEDSAVYLCASSSNSRVYGYTFGSGTRLTVV.

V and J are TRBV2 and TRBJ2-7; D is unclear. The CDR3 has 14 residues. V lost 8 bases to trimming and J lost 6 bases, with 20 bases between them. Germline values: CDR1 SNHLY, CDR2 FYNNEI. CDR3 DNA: TGTGCCAGCGCTGACCCCACAAGGTCGGGCGAGCAGTACTTC. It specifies CASADPTRSGEQYF.

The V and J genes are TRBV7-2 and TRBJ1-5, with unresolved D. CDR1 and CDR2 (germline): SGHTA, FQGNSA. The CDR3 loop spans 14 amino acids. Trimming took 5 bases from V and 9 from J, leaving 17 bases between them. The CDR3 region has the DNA TGTGCCAGCAGCCCGCCAGCCCCGCAAGGGCCCCAGCATTTT. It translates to CASSPPAPQGPQHF.

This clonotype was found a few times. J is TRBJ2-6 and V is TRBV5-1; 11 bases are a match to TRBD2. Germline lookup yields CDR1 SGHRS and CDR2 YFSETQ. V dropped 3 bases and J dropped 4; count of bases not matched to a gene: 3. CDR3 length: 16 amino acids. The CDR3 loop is CASSSGLAAGANVLTF. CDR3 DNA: TGCGCCAGCAGCTCGGGACTAGCGGCCGGGGCCAACGTCCTGACTTTC.

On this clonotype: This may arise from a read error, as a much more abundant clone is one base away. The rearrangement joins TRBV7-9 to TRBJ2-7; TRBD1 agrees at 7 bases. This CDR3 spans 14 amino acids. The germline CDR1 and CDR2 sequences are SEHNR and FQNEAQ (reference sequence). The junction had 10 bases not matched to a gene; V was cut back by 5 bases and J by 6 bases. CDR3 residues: CASSAAGTDSEQYF. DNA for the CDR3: TGTGCCAGCAGCGCCGCCGGGACAGACTCCGAGCAGTACTTC.

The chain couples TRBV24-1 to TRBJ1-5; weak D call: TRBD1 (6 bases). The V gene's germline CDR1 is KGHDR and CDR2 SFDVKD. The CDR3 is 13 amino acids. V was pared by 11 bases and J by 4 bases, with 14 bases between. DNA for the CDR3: TGTGCCAGCAGGACAGATCTAAATCAGCCCCAGCATTTT. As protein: CASRTDLNQPQHF.

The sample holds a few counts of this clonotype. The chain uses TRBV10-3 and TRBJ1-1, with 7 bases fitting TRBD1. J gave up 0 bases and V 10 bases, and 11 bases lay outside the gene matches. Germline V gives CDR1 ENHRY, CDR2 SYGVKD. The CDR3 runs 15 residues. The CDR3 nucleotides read TGTGCCAGCAACTGGCAGGGGGACCTGAACACTGAAGCTTTCTTT. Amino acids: CASNWQGDLNTEAFF.

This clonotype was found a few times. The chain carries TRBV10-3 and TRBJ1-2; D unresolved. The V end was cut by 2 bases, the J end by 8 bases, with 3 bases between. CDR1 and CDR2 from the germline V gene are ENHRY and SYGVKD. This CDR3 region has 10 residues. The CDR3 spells CAISEEGYTF. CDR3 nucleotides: TGTGCCATCAGTGAGGAGGGCTACACCTTC.

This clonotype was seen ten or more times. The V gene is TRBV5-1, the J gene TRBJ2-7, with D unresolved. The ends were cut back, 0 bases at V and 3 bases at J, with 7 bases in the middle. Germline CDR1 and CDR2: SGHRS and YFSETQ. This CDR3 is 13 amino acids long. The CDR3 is CASSLDRRYEQYF. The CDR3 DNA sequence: TGCGCCAGCAGCTTGGACAGACGCTACGAGCAGTACTTC.

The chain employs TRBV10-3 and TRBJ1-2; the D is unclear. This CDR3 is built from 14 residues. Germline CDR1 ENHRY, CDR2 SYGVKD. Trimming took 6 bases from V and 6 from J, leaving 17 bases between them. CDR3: CAISVGATLNGYTF. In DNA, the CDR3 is TGTGCCATCAGCGTCGGAGCCACTCTTAATGGCTACACCTTC.

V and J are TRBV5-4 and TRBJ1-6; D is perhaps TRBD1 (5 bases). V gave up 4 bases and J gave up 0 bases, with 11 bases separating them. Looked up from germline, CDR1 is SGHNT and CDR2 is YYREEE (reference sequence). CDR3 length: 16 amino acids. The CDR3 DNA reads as TGTGCCAGCAGCCCGGGACGTAGCTCCTATAATTCACCCCTCCACTTT. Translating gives CASSPGRSSYNSPLHF.

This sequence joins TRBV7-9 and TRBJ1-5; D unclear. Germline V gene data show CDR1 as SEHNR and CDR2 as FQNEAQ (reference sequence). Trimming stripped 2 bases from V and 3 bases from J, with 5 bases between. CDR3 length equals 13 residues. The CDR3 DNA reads TGTGCCAGCAGCTTACAACTCAATCAGCCCCAGCATTTT. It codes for CASSLQLNQPQHF.